The entry below describes one TCR beta chain. No antigen is known for it. This record comes from a study of cytomegalovirus exposure and HLA in healthy donors. Germline CDR1 SEHNR, CDR2 FQNEAQ (reference sequence). Losses at the gene ends were 5 bases for V and 7 bases for J; bases not matched to a gene: 10. The CDR3 extends over 16 amino acids. PCR amplification relied on 60 Vbeta primers (plus 13 Jbeta primers). Method: immunoSEQ multiplex PCR; TCRdb's copy keeps in-frame clones and lacks some. The data show 100,000 to 150,000 clones, with over 60% seen just once and approximately 2.9% held by the top ten. Broader study findings: A previous analysis found most TCR beta V segments productive roughly 87% or roughly 30% of the time. As was reported, the classifier diagnosed cytomegalovirus status with high specificity and sensitivity. Later analysis reportedly placed an Asian-associated ancestry cluster below the roughly 680-donor mean in N-insertions. Through in vitro validation, three CMV-associated chains were shown to be specific for CMV antigens.

Sequencing was carried out using PBMCs. The TCR sequence derives from a human donor in good health. J is TRBJ2-6 and V is TRBV7-9, with 8 bases identical to TRBD1. The CDR3 protein is CASSVGDRLVANVLTF. For the CDR3, the DNA is TGTGCCAGCAGCGTCGGGGACAGGTTGGTTGCCAACGTCCTGACTTTC.